This T cell receptor beta chain came from a study of cytomegalovirus exposure and HLA in healthy donors. Study observations and caveats: Being productive about 90% or about 30% of the time was typical of most TCR beta V segments in an earlier analysis. Analyzed later, most CMV-associated TCR beta chains appeared HLA-restricted.

The PCR ran on 60 Vbeta and 13 Jbeta primers. Under the authors' procedure: A later analysis tallied 87 million or so unique TCR beta chains, 10 million to 12 million of them shared. TCRdb's copy holds only in-frame clones and misses some; the assay was immunoSEQ multiplex PCR. Clone size and the V and J calls come from that table; the DNA yielded D and trimming. The sample has 120,000 to 150,000 clones; 73% are singletons. Germline V gene data show CDR1 as SGHNT and CDR2 as YENEEA. Trimming shortened V by 5 bases and J by 0 bases, and 9 bases separated the two germline ends. The CDR3 is made up of 14 amino acids. To note about this clone: Its antigen is unknown.

Every donor was a healthy person donating bone marrow. The receptor was derived from a woman aged 40 to 55 in good health and CMV-seronegative. V usage is TRBV11-3 and J usage is TRBJ2-3, with a possible D match to TRBD2 (5 bases). Sequencing was performed on PBMCs. The chain's CDR3 is CASSPRTSTDTQYF. The CDR3 nucleotides read TGTGCCAGCAGCCCAAGGACTAGCACAGATACGCAGTATTTT.